The 10 T cell receptor beta chains presented below share a single source sample, sequenced in a study of monozygotic twins with cystic fibrosis. The method was immunoSEQ multiplex PCR; TCRdb's version includes in-frame clones alone and lacks a portion of them. The sample contains roughly 32,000 clones, around 96% of which appear only once. Sequencing was performed on blood. The receptors here all came from a girl aged 2-15 years with cystic fibrosis.

This clone was observed a single time. V and J are TRBV7-6 and TRBJ2-1; D not resolved. From germline, CDR1 is SGHVS and CDR2 FNYEAQ. The CDR3 consists of 16 residues. Trimming took off 0 bases at V and 9 bases at J, with 18 bases between the two ends. CDR3 nucleotide sequence: TGTGCCAGCAGCTTAGCGACACCTTCTTTCTTAGGTGAGCAGTTCTTC. It is translated as CASSLATPSFLGEQFF. Variable domain in full (rest from reference TRBV7-6 and TRBJ2-1): GAGVSQSPRYKVTKRGQDVALRCDPISGHVSLYWYRQALGQGPEFLTYFNYEAQQDKSGLPNDRFSAERPEGSISTLTIQRTEQRDSAMYRCASSLATPSFLGEQFFGPGTRLTVL.

The rearrangement joins TRBV18 to TRBJ1-5; D call uncertain. Trimming shortened V by 4 bases and J by 1 base, and 11 bases separated the two germline ends. This CDR3 has 15 amino acids. Germline V gives CDR1 KGHSH, CDR2 LQKENI. CDR3 sequence (DNA): TGTGCCAGCTCACTGGTTCCGGACAGCAATCAGCCCCAGCATTTT. As protein: CASSLVPDSNQPQHF.

V is TRBV6-5 and J is TRBJ2-2; perhaps TRBD2 as D (6 bases). V lost 5 bases, J lost 5 bases, and 12 bases lay in between. Germline CDR1 reads MNHEY; CDR2 reads SVGAGI. CDR3 length: 14 residues. Written as DNA, the CDR3 is TGTGCCAGCAGTCCGGGACTCCGGACCGGGGAGCTGTTTTTT. It yields the protein CASSPGLRTGELFF.

The rearrangement uses TRBV5-1 and TRBJ2-5, with 11 bases fitting TRBD2. Per the germline V gene, CDR1 is SGHRS and CDR2 is YFSETQ. The ends lost 7 bases at V and 5 bases at J; junction bases unmatched: 7. The CDR3 totals 14 residues. In DNA, the CDR3 is TGCGCCAGCTCTTCGGGACTAGCGGTGGAGACCCAGTACTTC. It is translated as CASSSGLAVETQYF.

The chain has TRBV19 and TRBJ1-1; unclear D gene. The length of the CDR3 is 14 residues. V lost 1 base and J 4 bases, leaving 10 bases between the germline ends. Per the germline V gene, CDR1 is LNHDA and CDR2 is SQIVND (reference sequence). DNA for the CDR3: TGTGCCAGTAGTATAGTTTGGCGAGGCACTGAAGCTTTCTTT. This codes for CASSIVWRGTEAFF. The full variable domain, completed using reference TRBV19 and TRBJ1-1, is DGGITQSPKYLFRKEGQNVTLSCEQNLNHDAMYWYRQDPGQGLRLIYYSQIVNDFQKGDIAEGYSVSREKKESFPLTVTSAQKNPTAFYLCASSIVWRGTEAFFGQGTRLTVV.

The chain uses TRBV7-6 and TRBJ1-4; possibly TRBD1 for D (5 bases). Germline V gene lookup returns CDR1 SGHVS and CDR2 FNYEAQ. V was clipped by 5 bases and J by 5 bases, with 15 bases between them. CDR3 size: 15 residues. The CDR3, as DNA: TGTGCCAGCAGCGACTCTTGGGGGGTAAATGAAAAACTGTTTTTT. Translated, it gives CASSDSWGVNEKLFF.

The V and J genes are TRBV11-2 and TRBJ2-3; tentative D call: TRBD1 (6 bases). Trimming removed 2 bases at V and 5 bases at J, with 14 bases between. The length of the CDR3 is 15 residues. CDR1 SGHAT and CDR2 FQNNGV come from the germline V gene. The chain's CDR3 is CASSLTGHMVDTQYF. The CDR3 region has the DNA TGTGCCAGCAGCTTAACGGGACACATGGTAGATACGCAGTATTTT.

V usage is TRBV30 and J usage is TRBJ2-2; D not certain. The ends were cut back, 3 bases at V and 6 bases at J, with 14 bases in the middle. CDR3 size: 14 residues. Germline CDR1 GTSNPN, CDR2 SVGIG (reference sequence). The CDR3 nucleotides are TGTGCCTGGAGCCGTAGGGTTTCGTCCGGGGAGCTGTTTTTT. Protein: CAWSRRVSSGELFF.

This chain joins TRBV7-6 and TRBJ2-7; 9 nucleotides line up with TRBD1. Germline V gene lookup returns CDR1 SGHVS and CDR2 FNYEAQ. This CDR3 comprises 13 residues. V dropped 6 bases and J dropped 5; count of bases not matched to a gene: 5. Here the CDR3 reads CASSLQGAHEQYF. DNA of the CDR3: TGTGCCAGCAGTTTACAGGGGGCCCACGAGCAGTACTTC.

This chain joins TRBV7-9 and TRBJ2-4; D gene ambiguous. V lost 1 base and J 6 bases, leaving 7 bases between the germline ends. The V gene's germline CDR1 is SEHNR and CDR2 FQNEAQ (reference sequence). The CDR3 is 13 amino acids. The CDR3 nucleotides read TGTGCCAGCAGCTTAGGACACCTAAACATTCAGTACTTC. Protein product: CASSLGHLNIQYF.